The 24 T cell receptor beta chains presented below share a single source sample, sequenced in a study of T cell repertoires in cytomegalovirus infection. TCRdb analysed the reads with MiXCR anew, one entry per CDR3 protein. The repertoire holds about 770,000 distinct CDR3 sequences, with roughly 28% as singletons. No antigen has been identified for these receptors. This specimen was cultured CD8+ T cells from PBMCs, taken from culture after CMV antigen stimulation. The receptors were sampled from a human donor in good health (CMV status not recorded). Some clones in this sample may be carry-over from other donors' samples.

This chain uses TRBV6-1 with TRBJ1-1; 10 bases agree with TRBD1. The CDR3 totals 16 residues. V lost 1 base, J lost 5 bases, and 7 bases stayed unmatched. Germline CDR1 and CDR2: MNHNS and SASEGT. CDR3 in DNA: TGTGCCAGCAGTGAAGGGACAGGGGGTGGCTTGACTGAAGCTTTCTTT. It specifies CASSEGTGGGLTEAFF.

This clonotype has only a few counts. The chain recombines TRBV19 with TRBJ2-1, with D maybe TRBD2 (5 bases). The CDR3 has 15 amino acids. Deletions cut 1 base from V and 2 bases from J, with 9 bases between. The germline CDR1 and CDR2 sequences are LNHDA and SQIVND (reference sequence). CDR3 amino acids: CASSIGGLTYNEQFF. CDR3 bases: TGTGCCAGTAGTATAGGAGGGTTAACCTACAATGAGCAGTTCTTC. The full variable domain, in which reference TRBV19 and TRBJ2-1 provide the parts outside the CDR3, is DGGITQSPKYLFRKEGQNVTLSCEQNLNHDAMYWYRQDPGQGLRLIYYSQIVNDFQKGDIAEGYSVSREKKESFPLTVTSAQKNPTAFYLCASSIGGLTYNEQFFGPGTRLTVL.

V gene TRBV12-5 combines with J gene TRBJ1-1; D may be TRBD1 (6 bases). The CDR3 runs 13 residues. The germline CDR1 and CDR2 sequences are LGHNT and FRNRAP. V lost 7 bases to trimming and J lost 4 bases, with 13 bases between them. The DNA for the CDR3 is TGTGCTAGTGTCACGGAAGGGGGCACTGAAGCTTTCTTT. Translating gives CASVTEGGTEAFF.

This chain links TRBV9 with TRBJ1-1, with D possibly being TRBD1 (5 bases). CDR3 size: 15 residues. CDR1 SGDLS and CDR2 YYNGEE come from the germline V gene. V shed 3 bases and J shed 2 bases, with 14 bases lying between them. The chain's CDR3 is CASSATGRPNTEAFF. CDR3 sequence (DNA): TGTGCCAGCAGCGCAACAGGACGGCCTAACACTGAAGCTTTCTTT.

This clonotype was seen a few times. V usage is TRBV4-2 and J usage is TRBJ2-1; TRBD2 is a possible D gene (7 bases). The CDR3 sequence is 19 residues long. CDR1 and CDR2 (germline): LGHNA, YNFKEQ. Between the trimmed V and J ends, which lost 4 bases and 7 bases, there was a span of 29 bases. Here the CDR3 reads CASSPRGASGGALVNEQFF. The CDR3 DNA is TGTGCCAGCAGCCCCAGGGGTGCTTCTGGGGGGGCTCTCGTTAATGAGCAGTTCTTC.

In the case of this clonotype: Its ends do not fully match the called genes, so a read error is possible. The rearrangement links TRBV7-7 to TRBJ2-2, with 7 nucleotides matching TRBD1. From germline, CDR1 is SSHAT and CDR2 FNYEAQ (reference sequence). The CDR3 runs 18 residues. Written as DNA, the CDR3 is TGTGCTAGCAGCTTTACCTTATACAGGGGCTCGAACACCGGGGAGCTGTTTTTT. Translation gives CASSFTLYRGSNTGELFF.

J is TRBJ2-3 and V is TRBV20-1, with a weak D call TRBD2 (7 bases). The V end lost 0 bases, the J end lost 1 base, and 20 bases lay between the germline ends. The CDR3 length is 18 residues. Germline values: CDR1 DFQATT, CDR2 SNEGSKA (reference sequence). The CDR3 sequence: CSARDLEGGLLGTDTQYF. Written as DNA, the CDR3 is TGCAGTGCTAGAGATCTGGAGGGGGGGCTGTTAGGCACAGATACGCAGTATTTT.

The V call is TRBV19, the J call TRBJ2-1; no clear D. The CDR3 totals 11 residues. V was shortened by 9 bases and J by 5 bases, with 8 bases between the two germline ends. CDR1 is LNHDA and CDR2 is SQIVND in the germline V gene (reference sequence). In DNA form, the CDR3 reads TGTGCCAGGTCAACTAACAATGAGCAGTTCTTC. Encoded protein: CARSTNNEQFF.

The chain has TRBV7-2 and TRBJ1-3, with a weak D call TRBD1 (6 bases). V was clipped by 1 base and J by 4 bases, with 11 bases between them. The CDR3 has 15 amino acids. Germline CDR1 reads SGHTA; CDR2 reads FQGNSA. CDR3 loop: CASSLDRVVGNTIYF. CDR3 coding DNA: TGTGCCAGCAGCTTAGACAGGGTCGTCGGAAACACCATATATTTT.

This clonotype was seen at least ten times. In DNA, the CDR3 is TGTGCCAGCAGCTTATCAGTTGATGGGGGACCGATACGGTACGAGCAGTACGTC. Its protein product is CASSLSVDGGPIRYEQYV. The rearrangement uses TRBV7-2 and TRBJ2-7, with D perhaps matching TRBD1 or TRBD2 (5 bases each). CDR3 size: 18 residues. Per the germline V gene, CDR1 is SGHTA and CDR2 is FQGNSA. The V gene lost 2 bases and the J gene lost 4 bases, with 24 bases spanning the gap.

The chain carries TRBV19 and TRBJ2-3, with 14 bases that match TRBD2. The V gene end was trimmed by 4 bases and the J gene end by 2 bases; junction bases not matched to a gene: 5. CDR1 is LNHDA, CDR2 SQIVND, per germline (reference sequence). The CDR3 is 17 amino acids. The CDR3: CASSTWTSGGHTDTQYF. CDR3 sequence (DNA): TGTGCCAGTAGTACTTGGACTAGCGGGGGGCACACAGATACGCAGTATTTT.

Ten or more counts support this clonotype. The rearrangement links TRBV7-6 to TRBJ2-3; perhaps TRBD2 as D (6 bases). CDR1 and CDR2 from the germline V gene are SGHVS and FNYEAQ. Trimming stripped 2 bases from V and 3 bases from J, with 15 bases between. The CDR3 runs 16 residues. The CDR3, as DNA: TGTGCCAGCAGCTTATCCCTAGCGTCACTGACAGATACGCAGTATTTT. It encodes CASSLSLASLTDTQYF.

The sample holds a few counts of this clonotype. This CDR3 is CASSIEVEGAYEQFF. Here the CDR3 DNA reads TGTGCCAGTAGTATAGAAGTCGAGGGGGCCTATGAGCAGTTCTTC. V usage is TRBV19 and J usage is TRBJ2-1; 7 positions agree with TRBD1. This CDR3 spans 15 amino acids. The junction had 7 bases not matched to a gene; V was cut back by 0 bases and J by 8 bases. Germline CDR1 is LNHDA and CDR2 is SQIVND (reference sequence).

The chain carries TRBV19 and TRBJ1-1; D remains unclear. This CDR3 is built from 15 residues. V gave up 5 bases and J gave up 1 base, with 14 bases separating them. Germline V gives CDR1 LNHDA, CDR2 SQIVND (reference sequence). The CDR3 here is CASSPHASGNTEAFF. The CDR3 DNA reads as TGTGCCAGTAGTCCCCACGCTTCCGGGAACACTGAAGCTTTCTTT.

In its sample, this clonotype was seen a few times. V and J are TRBV28 and TRBJ1-1; possibly TRBD1 for D (6 bases). The CDR3 extends over 16 amino acids. The V and J ends lost 2 bases and 7 bases respectively, with 20 bases between them. From germline, CDR1 is MDHEN and CDR2 SYDVKM. The CDR3 region is CASSLIKVQGSGEAFF. CDR3 sequence (DNA): TGTGCCAGCAGTTTAATTAAAGTCCAGGGGTCTGGTGAAGCTTTCTTT.

This clonotype came up a few times. The genes are TRBV2 and TRBJ2-7, with 10 bases fitting TRBD1. The CDR3 extends over 19 amino acids. V trimming: 4 bases; J trimming: 0 bases; junction bases outside the gene matches: 15. Germline CDR1 is SNHLY and CDR2 is FYNNEI. This CDR3 reads CASSVTGTGDPSSSYEQYF. The DNA of the CDR3 is TGTGCCAGCAGTGTGACCGGGACAGGGGACCCCTCAAGCTCCTACGAGCAGTACTTC.

V usage is TRBV5-4 and J usage is TRBJ2-2; TRBD2 might be the D (6 bases). CDR1 is SGHNT and CDR2 is YYREEE in the germline V gene (reference sequence). The CDR3 is 14 residues long. V was trimmed by 2 bases and J by 4 bases, leaving 9 bases between them. The CDR3 protein is CASSFGGFTGELFF. The CDR3 DNA is TGTGCCAGCAGCTTTGGGGGGTTCACCGGGGAGCTGTTTTTT.

This clonotype came up a few times. The chain has TRBV7-2 and TRBJ1-6; 9 bases align to TRBD1. V shed 5 bases and J 10 bases; nucleotides not matched to a gene: 9. Germline V lookup: CDR1 SGHTA, CDR2 FQGNSA. The length of the CDR3 is 15 residues. This CDR3 is CASSDPGQGRSPLHF. Written as DNA, the CDR3 is TGTGCCAGCAGCGACCCGGGACAGGGAAGGTCACCCCTCCACTTT.

The chain has TRBV5-1 and TRBJ1-1, with a weak D call TRBD1 (6 bases). Germline lookup yields CDR1 SGHRS and CDR2 YFSETQ. V was cut by 2 bases and J by 0 bases, with 14 bases left in between. The CDR3 loop spans 16 amino acids. CDR3 nucleotide sequence: TGCGCCAGCAGCTTCCGGACAGCCCCCGTGAACACTGAAGCTTTCTTT. It is translated as CASSFRTAPVNTEAFF.

This clonotype was recorded a few times. The DNA for the CDR3 is TGCGCCAGCAGCCGGAGTCCTACAAGGCCCCTCCACTTT. The encoded protein is CASSRSPTRPLHF. The rearrangement uses TRBV4-3 and TRBJ1-6; D is undetermined. The CDR3 loop spans 13 amino acids. V was shortened by 4 bases and J by 13 bases, with 14 bases between the two germline ends. Germline CDR1 reads LGHNA; CDR2 reads YSLEER.

The rearrangement links TRBV27 to TRBJ2-1, with 7 bases lining up with TRBD1. The CDR3 covers 14 residues. The germline V gene has CDR1 MNHEY and CDR2 SMNVEV (reference sequence). V was clipped by 7 bases and J by 4 bases; unmatched bases: 7. For the CDR3, the DNA is TGTGCCAGCACAAAAGGGGGCGCATACAATGAGCAGTTCTTC. This sequence encodes CASTKGGAYNEQFF.

The chain combines TRBV5-5 with TRBJ1-2; D gene uncertain. CDR3 size: 14 residues. Germline CDR1 reads SGHKS; CDR2 reads YYEKEE (reference sequence). Trimming cost V 4 bases and J 4 bases, with 14 bases left between them. As DNA, the CDR3 is TGTGCCAGCAGCGAAGATTCCGGGGTCTATGGCTACACCTTC. Translated: CASSEDSGVYGYTF.

The chain couples TRBV13 to TRBJ2-1; 10 nucleotides agree with TRBD1. V lost 5 bases and J lost 5; bases outside the gene matches: 9. This CDR3 has 16 residues. Per the germline V gene, CDR1 is PRHDT and CDR2 is FYEKMQ (reference sequence). CDR3 loop: CASSLSRQGAHNEQFF. The CDR3, as DNA: TGTGCCAGCAGCCTATCTCGACAGGGGGCGCACAATGAGCAGTTCTTC.

Notes on this clonotype: At one of its ends the junction is not consistent with the germline gene, which may arise from a read error. The chain uses TRBV7-4 and TRBJ2-3; 7 bases are shared with TRBD1. Germline CDR1 SGHVT, CDR2 SQSDAQ. The CDR3 spans 16 residues. The CDR3 sequence: CANSPKLGGFTDTQYF. In nucleotides, the CDR3 is TGTGCCAACAGCCCAAAGCTAGGGGGCTTCACAGATACGCAGTATTTT. Full variable domain (outside the CDR3, taken from reference TRBV7-4 and TRBJ2-3): GAGVSQSPRYKVAKRGRDVALRCDSISGHVTLYWYRQTLGQGSEVLTYSQSDAQRDKSGRPSGRFSAERPERSVSTLKIQRTEQGDSAVYLCANSPKLGGFTDTQYFGPGTRLTVL.